The 8 T cell receptor beta chains given below trace back to one sample, sequenced in a study of OX40 agonist ivuxolimab in advanced cancers. Receptor libraries were prepared by the immunoSEQ multiplex PCR assay. TCRdb provides this immuneACCESS table in a form limited to in-frame rearrangements. Some clones are lacking; in checked studies, under half of them reflect an unresolved V gene, and why the rest are absent is not known. The sample table contains about 95,000 clones; only one count was recorded for about 85% of them. The ten top clones hold 3% to 4.5% of the sample. The sequenced sample was CD4+ or CD8+ T cells sorted from blood, obtained in a trial of the OX40 agonist ivuxolimab. Every receptor here comes from an adult with an advanced solid tumor such as melanoma, head and neck, liver or kidney cancer.

The chain joins TRBV5-8 to TRBJ1-2; D unclear. V was trimmed by 4 bases and J by 5 bases, leaving 33 bases between them. This CDR3 comprises 20 residues. Germline V gives CDR1 SGHTS, CDR2 YDEGEE. The CDR3 sequence is CASSAERAPTRSGHAYGYTF. CDR3 bases: TGTGCCAGCAGCGCAGAGAGGGCGCCCACTCGAAGCGGCCATGCGTATGGCTACACCTTC.

CDR3 protein: CASHRRGFSNQPQHF. CDR3 nucleotides: TGTGCCAGCCACCGGAGGGGATTTAGCAATCAGCCCCAGCATTTT. This chain joins TRBV7-3 and TRBJ1-5; possibly TRBD1 for D (5 bases). CDR1 is SGHTA, CDR2 FQGTGA, per germline. The CDR3 totals 15 residues. V lost 8 bases, J lost 0 bases, and 14 bases lay in between.

The chain couples TRBV11-2 to TRBJ2-3; D call uncertain. The CDR3 length is 14 residues. Trimming removed 3 bases from V and 5 bases from J, with 12 bases in between. Germline-derived CDR1 and CDR2 are SGHAT and FQNNGV. CDR3 sequence: CASSFLLHLDTQYF. CDR3 DNA: TGTGCCAGCAGCTTCCTCCTCCACCTAGATACGCAGTATTTT.

The V and J genes are TRBV5-4 and TRBJ2-2; no clear D gene. The CDR3 sequence is 13 residues long. The germline V and J ends were trimmed by 1 base and 7 bases, with 8 bases remaining between them. Germline V gives CDR1 SGHNT, CDR2 YYREEE (reference sequence). As DNA, the CDR3 is TGTGCCAGCAGCTTGACCAACTTCGGGGAGCTGTTTTTT. This gives the protein CASSLTNFGELFF.

This clone was seen only once. V and J are TRBV6-5 and TRBJ1-1, with D unclear. V lost 6 bases and J 3 bases, leaving 2 bases between the germline ends. Germline CDR1 reads MNHEY; CDR2 reads SVGAGI. The CDR3 runs 10 residues. The CDR3 DNA is TGTGCCAGCAGCCACACTGAAGCTTTCTTT. As protein: CASSHTEAFF.

This chain links TRBV19 with TRBJ2-1; no clear D gene. Trimming took off 7 bases at V and 2 bases at J, with 15 bases between the two ends. The CDR3 runs 15 residues. CDR1 is LNHDA, CDR2 SQIVND, per germline (reference sequence). CDR3 protein: CASIQSLGAYNEQFF. DNA for the CDR3: TGTGCCAGTATCCAATCACTGGGTGCCTACAATGAGCAGTTCTTC.

About this clone itself: Sequence at one end of the junction differs from germline and may be a read error. This sequence joins TRBV6-5 and TRBJ2-7; 9 bases agree with TRBD1. This CDR3 has 14 residues. Germline values: CDR1 MNHEY, CDR2 SVGAGI. CDR3: CASSSRDRDYEQCF. CDR3 DNA sequence: TGTGCCAGCAGTAGCCGGGACAGGGACTACGAGCAGTGCTTC.

The rearrangement links TRBV5-1 to TRBJ2-1; 8 nucleotides align to TRBD2. Germline V gene sequence: CDR1 SGHRS, CDR2 YFSETQ. This CDR3 has 14 amino acids. With V trimmed by 4 bases and J by 5 bases, 5 bases remained unmatched. DNA for the CDR3: TGCGCCAGCAGCCCCCGGGGGGGGCACAATGAGCAGTTCTTC. Translation gives CASSPRGGHNEQFF.